These T cell receptor beta chains were read from a single sample in a study of memory CD4+ T cells and cytomegalovirus serostatus. Profiling relied on immunoSEQ multiplex PCR, and the TCRdb table lists in-frame clones only, not all of them. The sample shows about 60,000 clones, 70% to 80% of them seen only once. Sequenced: memory CD4+ T cells from blood. These receptor sequences come from an adult in good health and CMV-seronegative. Both conserved end residues are part of each CDR3. A D gene is named only where the DNA matches it firmly. The size field is filled for only some rows; it gives once, few, many or a size class.

V gene: TRBV7-9
J gene: TRBJ2-7
D gene: -
clone size: once
CDR3 protein: CASSLARSGGFPYEQYF
CDR3 DNA: TGTGCCAGCAGCTTAGCCCGCTCTGGAGGGTTTCCTTACGAGCAGTACTTC

V gene: TRBV5-1
J gene: TRBJ2-7
D gene: -
clone size: -
CDR3 protein: CASGRLGSYEQYF
CDR3 DNA: TGCGCCAGCGGCCGACTAGGTTCCTACGAGCAGTACTTC

V gene: TRBV2
J gene: TRBJ2-7
D gene: -
clone size: -
CDR3 protein: CASSGDSYEQYF
CDR3 DNA: TGTGCCAGCAGCGGGGATTCCTACGAGCAGTACTTC

V gene: TRBV28
J gene: TRBJ1-2
D gene: -
clone size: -
CDR3 protein: CATNSRTANYGYTF
CDR3 DNA: TGTGCCACCAACTCCCGGACAGCTAACTATGGCTACACCTTC

V gene: TRBV6-5
J gene: TRBJ1-6
D gene: -
clone size: -
CDR3 protein: CASIPGPNSPLHF
CDR3 DNA: TGTGCCAGCATTCCGGGGCCCAATTCACCCCTCCACTTT

V gene: TRBV5-6
J gene: TRBJ2-3
D gene: -
clone size: -
CDR3 protein: CASSPGTLNTDTQYF
CDR3 DNA: TGTGCCAGCAGCCCGGGGACTCTCAACACAGATACGCAGTATTTT

V gene: TRBV2
J gene: TRBJ1-1
D gene: -
clone size: -
CDR3 protein: CASSLTGTVNTEAFF
CDR3 DNA: TGTGCCAGCAGTCTCACAGGGACGGTGAACACTGAAGCTTTCTTT

V gene: TRBV4-1
J gene: TRBJ2-1
D gene: TRBD1
clone size: once
CDR3 protein: CASSQRTGDSYNEQFF
CDR3 DNA: TGCGCCAGCAGCCAGCGGACAGGGGACTCCTACAATGAGCAGTTCTTC

V gene: TRBV30
J gene: TRBJ2-7
D gene: -
clone size: -
CDR3 protein: CAWRGISYEQYF
CDR3 DNA: TGTGCCTGGAGGGGTATCTCCTACGAGCAGTACTTC

V gene: TRBV5-1
J gene: TRBJ2-7
D gene: TRBD1
clone size: -
CDR3 protein: CASSSGTASYEQYF
CDR3 DNA: TGCGCCAGCAGTTCCGGGACAGCCTCCTACGAGCAGTACTTC

V gene: TRBV7-3
J gene: TRBJ2-1
D gene: -
clone size: -
CDR3 protein: CASSPTERGSYNEQFF
CDR3 DNA: TGTGCCAGCAGCCCAACCGAGAGGGGGTCCTACAATGAGCAGTTCTTC

V gene: TRBV29-1
J gene: TRBJ1-1
D gene: -
clone size: few
CDR3 protein: CSVRVNTEAFF
CDR3 DNA: TGCAGCGTTAGGGTTAACACTGAAGCTTTCTTT

V gene: TRBV5-6
J gene: TRBJ2-5
D gene: -
clone size: -
CDR3 protein: CASSLDQGTGETQYF
CDR3 DNA: TGTGCCAGCAGCTTGGATCAAGGGACGGGAGAGACCCAGTACTTC

V gene: TRBV28
J gene: TRBJ1-1
D gene: TRBD1
clone size: medium-sized
CDR3 protein: CASTQGASSDTEAFF
CDR3 DNA: TGTGCCAGCACCCAGGGGGCGTCAAGCGACACTGAAGCTTTCTTT

V gene: TRBV2
J gene: TRBJ1-1
D gene: TRBD1
clone size: few
CDR3 protein: CASSKGQGNTEAFF
CDR3 DNA: TGTGCCAGCAGCAAGGGACAGGGGAACACTGAAGCTTTCTTT

V gene: TRBV2
J gene: TRBJ2-5
D gene: -
clone size: few
CDR3 protein: CASSESRTGETQYF
CDR3 DNA: TGTGCCAGCAGTGAATCTAGGACTGGGGAGACCCAGTACTTC

V gene: TRBV6-1
J gene: TRBJ2-7
D gene: TRBD1
clone size: few
CDR3 protein: CASSEGGTGLANIYEQYF
CDR3 DNA: TGTGCCAGCAGTGAAGGTGGGACAGGGCTCGCTAATATCTACGAGCAGTACTTC

V gene: TRBV7-2
J gene: TRBJ1-1
D gene: TRBD1
clone size: -
CDR3 protein: CASSLGDRVTEAFF
CDR3 DNA: TGTGCCAGCAGCTTGGGGGACAGGGTCACTGAAGCTTTCTTT

V gene: TRBV10-2
J gene: TRBJ1-4
D gene: TRBD1
clone size: -
CDR3 protein: CASSYRRGPTNEKLFF
CDR3 DNA: TGCGCCAGCAGTTACAGGAGGGGGCCAACTAATGAAAAACTGTTTTTT

V gene: TRBV28
J gene: TRBJ1-2
D gene: -
clone size: -
CDR3 protein: CASSSLTNEYGYTF
CDR3 DNA: TGTGCCAGCAGTTCCCTGACGAACGAATACGGCTACACCTTC

V gene: TRBV27
J gene: TRBJ1-2
D gene: -
clone size: -
CDR3 protein: CASSPGSRAGGYTF
CDR3 DNA: TGTGCCAGCAGTCCAGGATCGCGGGCGGGTGGCTACACCTTC

V gene: TRBV30
J gene: TRBJ1-2
D gene: TRBD1
clone size: -
CDR3 protein: CAWSVGQGDYTF
CDR3 DNA: TGTGCCTGGAGTGTAGGGCAGGGGGACTACACCTTC

V gene: TRBV30
J gene: TRBJ1-1
D gene: -
clone size: -
CDR3 protein: CAWSHDRTEAFF
CDR3 DNA: TGTGCCTGGAGTCATGACAGGACGGAAGCTTTCTTT

V gene: TRBV29-1
J gene: TRBJ2-7
D gene: TRBD2
clone size: many
CDR3 protein: CSATGLAGDKEQYF
CDR3 DNA: TGCAGCGCTACGGGACTAGCGGGAGACAAGGAGCAGTACTTC

V gene: TRBV7-2
J gene: TRBJ1-2
D gene: -
clone size: -
CDR3 protein: CASSSQETGLRGYTF
CDR3 DNA: TGTGCCAGCAGCTCCCAAGAAACAGGGCTTCGGGGCTACACCTTC

V gene: TRBV28
J gene: TRBJ2-1
D gene: -
clone size: -
CDR3 protein: CASSLSPSPNNEQFF
CDR3 DNA: TGTGCCAGCAGTTTATCCCCCAGCCCAAACAATGAGCAGTTCTTC

V gene: TRBV10-2
J gene: TRBJ1-1
D gene: TRBD1
clone size: few
CDR3 protein: CASPGQGKGTEAFF
CDR3 DNA: TGCGCCAGCCCGGGACAGGGTAAAGGTACTGAAGCTTTCTTT

V gene: TRBV2
J gene: TRBJ1-6
D gene: TRBD1
clone size: -
CDR3 protein: CASSPRTGDSPLHF
CDR3 DNA: TGTGCCAGCAGTCCCCGGACAGGGGATTCACCCCTCCACTTT

V gene: TRBV19
J gene: TRBJ1-2
D gene: -
clone size: -
CDR3 protein: CASRLEPDGGYTF
CDR3 DNA: TGTGCCAGTAGATTGGAACCCGACGGTGGCTACACCTTC

V gene: TRBV25-1
J gene: TRBJ1-4
D gene: TRBD1
clone size: -
CDR3 protein: CASSEPAGQGVGKLFF
CDR3 DNA: TGTGCCAGCAGTGAACCCGCGGGACAGGGGGTGGGAAAACTGTTTTTT

V gene: TRBV30
J gene: TRBJ1-3
D gene: -
clone size: many
CDR3 protein: CAWSGGVGNTIYF
CDR3 DNA: TGTGCCTGGAGTGGGGGGGTTGGAAACACCATATATTTT

V gene: TRBV6-1
J gene: TRBJ2-5
D gene: -
clone size: -
CDR3 protein: CAASRQVQETQYF
CDR3 DNA: TGTGCCGCGTCGAGACAGGTACAAGAGACCCAGTACTTC

V gene: TRBV5-5
J gene: TRBJ1-1
D gene: -
clone size: once
CDR3 protein: CASTPNRRYTEAFF
CDR3 DNA: TGTGCCAGCACCCCGAACCGGAGGTACACTGAAGCTTTCTTT

V gene: TRBV30
J gene: TRBJ1-2
D gene: -
clone size: -
CDR3 protein: CASLTPNYGYTF
CDR3 DNA: TGTGCCTCGTTAACACCGAACTATGGCTACACCTTC

V gene: TRBV11-2
J gene: TRBJ1-1
D gene: -
clone size: -
CDR3 protein: CASSLEFRGTEAFF
CDR3 DNA: TGTGCCAGCAGCTTAGAATTCCGGGGTACTGAAGCTTTCTTT

V gene: TRBV5-1
J gene: TRBJ1-2
D gene: TRBD1
clone size: -
CDR3 protein: CASSMPGQDYGYTF
CDR3 DNA: TGCGCCAGCAGCATGCCGGGACAGGATTATGGCTACACCTTC

V gene: TRBV28
J gene: TRBJ1-5
D gene: TRBD1
clone size: -
CDR3 protein: CASSSRTGSNQPQHF
CDR3 DNA: TGTGCCAGCAGCTCCAGGACAGGCAGCAATCAGCCCCAGCATTTT

V gene: TRBV15
J gene: TRBJ1-1
D gene: -
clone size: -
CDR3 protein: CATSRVGGFEAFF
CDR3 DNA: TGTGCCACCAGCAGAGTAGGGGGTTTCGAAGCTTTCTTT

V gene: TRBV2
J gene: TRBJ2-5
D gene: -
clone size: -
CDR3 protein: CASSRSSETQYF
CDR3 DNA: TGTGCCAGCTCCCGGAGTTCAGAGACCCAGTACTTC

V gene: TRBV25-1
J gene: TRBJ2-1
D gene: TRBD2
clone size: -
CDR3 protein: CASRASGSRGNEQFF
CDR3 DNA: TGTGCCAGCAGGGCGAGCGGGAGCCGGGGCAATGAGCAGTTCTTC

V gene: TRBV30
J gene: TRBJ1-1
D gene: TRBD1
clone size: -
CDR3 protein: CAWRANRGWAEAFF
CDR3 DNA: TGTGCCTGGAGGGCGAACAGGGGGTGGGCTGAAGCTTTCTTT

V gene: TRBV6-1
J gene: TRBJ1-4
D gene: -
clone size: -
CDR3 protein: CASSEGAGNTNEKLFF
CDR3 DNA: TGTGCCAGCAGTGAAGGGGCAGGGAATACTAATGAAAAACTGTTTTTT

V gene: TRBV7-3
J gene: TRBJ2-5
D gene: TRBD2
clone size: -
CDR3 protein: CAIPIHGRGNQETQYF
CDR3 DNA: TGTGCCATCCCAATCCACGGGAGGGGGAATCAAGAGACCCAGTACTTC

V gene: TRBV2
J gene: TRBJ1-6
D gene: -
clone size: -
CDR3 protein: CASSETGSSYNSPLHF
CDR3 DNA: TGTGCCAGCAGTGAAACAGGCAGCTCCTATAATTCACCCCTCCACTTT

V gene: TRBV6-1
J gene: TRBJ2-7
D gene: TRBD1
clone size: -
CDR3 protein: CASSAGTGGSYEQYF
CDR3 DNA: TGTGCCAGCAGTGCAGGGACAGGGGGCAGTTACGAGCAGTACTTC

V gene: TRBV15
J gene: TRBJ1-4
D gene: -
clone size: -
CDR3 protein: CATSRGRFNEKLFF
CDR3 DNA: TGTGCCACCAGCAGAGGTCGGTTTAATGAAAAACTGTTTTTT

V gene: TRBV5-4
J gene: TRBJ2-7
D gene: TRBD1
clone size: -
CDR3 protein: CASSLGTGTYEQYF
CDR3 DNA: TGTGCCAGCAGCTTGGGGACAGGAACCTACGAGCAGTACTTC

V gene: TRBV11-2
J gene: TRBJ2-5
D gene: -
clone size: -
CDR3 protein: CASSPGPDQETQYF
CDR3 DNA: TGTGCCAGCAGCCCGGGACCCGACCAAGAGACCCAGTACTTC

V gene: TRBV4-2
J gene: TRBJ2-1
D gene: TRBD2
clone size: -
CDR3 protein: CASSQESSGGPDEQFF
CDR3 DNA: TGTGCCAGCAGCCAAGAAAGTTCGGGAGGGCCTGATGAGCAGTTCTTC

V gene: TRBV6-5
J gene: TRBJ1-1
D gene: -
clone size: -
CDR3 protein: CASSYSSGKTAEAFF
CDR3 DNA: TGTGCCAGCAGTTACTCTTCAGGGAAAACAGCTGAAGCTTTCTTT

V gene: TRBV13
J gene: TRBJ2-1
D gene: TRBD2
clone size: -
CDR3 protein: CASSSWTSGRLNEQFF
CDR3 DNA: TGTGCCAGCAGCTCGTGGACTAGCGGGAGGTTAAATGAGCAGTTCTTC

V gene: TRBV5-6
J gene: TRBJ1-1
D gene: -
clone size: -
CDR3 protein: CASSTPSGRTEAFF
CDR3 DNA: TGTGCCAGCAGCACCCCGTCAGGGAGGACTGAAGCTTTCTTT

V gene: TRBV11-3
J gene: TRBJ2-2
D gene: -
clone size: few
CDR3 protein: CASSLGDTGELFF
CDR3 DNA: TGTGCCAGCAGCTTAGGGGACACCGGGGAGCTGTTTTTT

V gene: TRBV10-3
J gene: TRBJ2-2
D gene: -
clone size: -
CDR3 protein: CAISRDTGELFF
CDR3 DNA: TGTGCCATCAGTCGCGACACCGGGGAGCTGTTTTTT